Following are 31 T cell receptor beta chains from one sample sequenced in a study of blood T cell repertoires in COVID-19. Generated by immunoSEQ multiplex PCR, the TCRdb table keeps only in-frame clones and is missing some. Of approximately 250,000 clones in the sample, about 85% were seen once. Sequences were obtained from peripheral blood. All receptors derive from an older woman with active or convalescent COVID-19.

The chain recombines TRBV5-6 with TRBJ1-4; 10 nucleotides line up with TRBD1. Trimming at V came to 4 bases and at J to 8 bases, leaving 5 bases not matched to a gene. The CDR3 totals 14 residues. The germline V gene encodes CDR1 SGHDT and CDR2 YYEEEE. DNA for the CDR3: TGTGCCAGCAGCAGGACAGGGGGACAGGAAAAACTGTTTTTT. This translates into CASSRTGGQEKLFF.

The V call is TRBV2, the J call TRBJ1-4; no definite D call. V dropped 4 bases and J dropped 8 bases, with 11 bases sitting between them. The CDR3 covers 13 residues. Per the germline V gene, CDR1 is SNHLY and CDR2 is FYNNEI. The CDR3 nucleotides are TGTGCCAGCAGTGTCGGCGGATTCGAAAAACTGTTTTTT. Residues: CASSVGGFEKLFF.

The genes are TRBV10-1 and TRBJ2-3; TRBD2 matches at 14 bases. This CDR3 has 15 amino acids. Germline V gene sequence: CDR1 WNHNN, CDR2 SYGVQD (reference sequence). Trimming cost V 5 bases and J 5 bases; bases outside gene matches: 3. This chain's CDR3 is CASSSGLAGVDTQYF. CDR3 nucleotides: TGCGCCAGCAGTTCGGGACTAGCGGGAGTAGATACGCAGTATTTT.

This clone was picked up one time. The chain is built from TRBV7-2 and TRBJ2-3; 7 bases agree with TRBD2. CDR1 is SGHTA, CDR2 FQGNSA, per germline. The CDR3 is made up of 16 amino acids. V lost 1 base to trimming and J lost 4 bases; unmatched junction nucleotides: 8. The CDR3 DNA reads TGTGCCAGCAGCTTAGTAAGGCAGGGAGGGGCAGATACGCAGTATTTT. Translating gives CASSLVRQGGADTQYF.

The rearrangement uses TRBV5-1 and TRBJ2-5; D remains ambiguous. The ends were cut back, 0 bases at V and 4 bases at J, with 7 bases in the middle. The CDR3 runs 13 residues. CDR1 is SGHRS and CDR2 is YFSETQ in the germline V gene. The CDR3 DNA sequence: TGCGCCAGCAGCTTGGTATTGAGAGAGACCCAGTACTTC. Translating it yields CASSLVLRETQYF. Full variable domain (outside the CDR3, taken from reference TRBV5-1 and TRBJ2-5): KAGVTQTPRYLIKTRGQQVTLSCSPISGHRSVSWYQQTPGQGLQFLFEYFSETQRNKGNFPGRFSGRQFSNSRSEMNVSTLELGDSALYLCASSLVLRETQYFGPGTRLLVL.

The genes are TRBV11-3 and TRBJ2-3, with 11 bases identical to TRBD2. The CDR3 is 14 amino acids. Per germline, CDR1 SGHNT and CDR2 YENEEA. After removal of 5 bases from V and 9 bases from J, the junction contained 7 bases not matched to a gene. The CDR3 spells CASSPGLAGGTQYF. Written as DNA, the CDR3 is TGTGCCAGCAGCCCAGGACTAGCGGGCGGGACGCAGTATTTT.

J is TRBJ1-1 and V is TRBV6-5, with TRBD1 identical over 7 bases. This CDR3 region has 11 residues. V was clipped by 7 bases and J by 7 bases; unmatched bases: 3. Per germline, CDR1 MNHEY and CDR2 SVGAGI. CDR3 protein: CASNRDSEAFF. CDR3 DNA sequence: TGTGCCAGCAATCGGGACAGTGAAGCTTTCTTT.

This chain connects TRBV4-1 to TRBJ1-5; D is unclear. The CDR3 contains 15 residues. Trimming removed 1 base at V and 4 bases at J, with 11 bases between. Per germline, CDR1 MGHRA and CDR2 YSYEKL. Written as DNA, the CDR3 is TGCGCCAGCAGCCAAGGGGAGGCTTTAAATCAGCCCCAGCATTTT. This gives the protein CASSQGEALNQPQHF.

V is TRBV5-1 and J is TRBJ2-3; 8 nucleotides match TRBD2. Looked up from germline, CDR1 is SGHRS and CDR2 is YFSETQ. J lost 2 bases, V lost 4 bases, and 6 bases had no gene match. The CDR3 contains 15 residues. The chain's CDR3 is CASSTETSATDTQYF. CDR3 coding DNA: TGCGCCAGCAGCACGGAGACTAGCGCCACAGATACGCAGTATTTT.

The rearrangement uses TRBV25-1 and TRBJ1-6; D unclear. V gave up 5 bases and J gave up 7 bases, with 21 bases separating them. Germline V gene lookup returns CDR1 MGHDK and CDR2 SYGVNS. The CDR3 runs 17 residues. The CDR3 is CASSPGRRARENSPLHF. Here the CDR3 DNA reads TGTGCCAGCAGTCCAGGCCGACGGGCGCGGGAAAATTCACCCCTCCACTTT.

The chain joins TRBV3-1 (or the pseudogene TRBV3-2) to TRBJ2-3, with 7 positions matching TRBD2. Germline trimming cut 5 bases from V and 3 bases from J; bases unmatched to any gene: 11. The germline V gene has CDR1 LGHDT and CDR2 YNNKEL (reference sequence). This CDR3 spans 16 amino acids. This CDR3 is CASSSEGREWTDTQYF. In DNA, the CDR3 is TGTGCCAGCAGCTCAGAGGGGCGGGAGTGGACAGATACGCAGTATTTT.

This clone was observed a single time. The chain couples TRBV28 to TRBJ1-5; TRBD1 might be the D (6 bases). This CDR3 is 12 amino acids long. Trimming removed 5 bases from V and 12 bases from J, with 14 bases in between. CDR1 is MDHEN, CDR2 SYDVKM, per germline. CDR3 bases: TGTGCCAGCAGTACATACAGGGTTAGCCAGCATTTT. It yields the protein CASSTYRVSQHF.

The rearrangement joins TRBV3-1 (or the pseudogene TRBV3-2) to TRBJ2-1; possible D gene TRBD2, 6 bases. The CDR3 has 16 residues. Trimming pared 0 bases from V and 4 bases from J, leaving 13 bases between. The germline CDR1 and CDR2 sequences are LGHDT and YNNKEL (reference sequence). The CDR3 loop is CASSQEGRGRYNEQFF. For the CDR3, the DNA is TGTGCCAGCAGCCAAGAAGGGCGGGGACGATACAATGAGCAGTTCTTC.

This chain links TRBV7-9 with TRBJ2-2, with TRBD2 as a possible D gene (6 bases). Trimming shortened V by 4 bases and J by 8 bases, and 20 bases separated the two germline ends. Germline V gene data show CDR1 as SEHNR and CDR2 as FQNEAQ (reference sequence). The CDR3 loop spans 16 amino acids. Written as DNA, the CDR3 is TGTGCCAGCAGCTCCGCTAGAAGTGGCGGGACGGGGGAGCTGTTTTTT. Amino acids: CASSSARSGGTGELFF.

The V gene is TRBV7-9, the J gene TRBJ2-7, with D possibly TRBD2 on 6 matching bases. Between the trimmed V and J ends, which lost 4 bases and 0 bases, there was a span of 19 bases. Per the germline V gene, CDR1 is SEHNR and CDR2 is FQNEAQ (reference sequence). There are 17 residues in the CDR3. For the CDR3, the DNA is TGTGCCAGCAGCTCGACCCATCCTAGCGAGGGCTCCTACGAGCAGTACTTC. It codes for CASSSTHPSEGSYEQYF.

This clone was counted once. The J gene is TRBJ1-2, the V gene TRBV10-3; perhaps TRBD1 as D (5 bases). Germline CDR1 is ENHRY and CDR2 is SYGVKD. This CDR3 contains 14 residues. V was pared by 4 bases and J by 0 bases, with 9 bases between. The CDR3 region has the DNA TGTGCCATCAGTGGCGCAGGGCCTAACTATGGCTACACCTTC. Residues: CAISGAGPNYGYTF.

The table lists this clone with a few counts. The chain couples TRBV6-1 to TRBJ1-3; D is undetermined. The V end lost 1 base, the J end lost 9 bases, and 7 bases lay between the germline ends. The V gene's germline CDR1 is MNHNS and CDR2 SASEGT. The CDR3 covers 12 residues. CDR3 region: CASSEGSTTIYF. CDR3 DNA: TGTGCCAGCAGTGAAGGGAGCACCACCATATATTTT.

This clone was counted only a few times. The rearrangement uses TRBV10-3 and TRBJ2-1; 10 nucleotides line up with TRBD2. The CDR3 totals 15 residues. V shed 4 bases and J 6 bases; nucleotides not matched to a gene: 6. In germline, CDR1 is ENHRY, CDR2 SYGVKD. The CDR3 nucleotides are TGTGCCATCAGTGCGGAGCGGGGGGGCCGCAATGAGCAGTTCTTC. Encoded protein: CAISAERGGRNEQFF.

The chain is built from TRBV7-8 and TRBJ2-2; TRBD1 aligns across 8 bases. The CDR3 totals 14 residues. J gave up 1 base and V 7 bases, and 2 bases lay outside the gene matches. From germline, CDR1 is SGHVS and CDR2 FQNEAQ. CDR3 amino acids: CASTGTGNTGELFF. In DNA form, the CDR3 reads TGTGCCAGCACTGGGACAGGGAACACCGGGGAGCTGTTTTTT.

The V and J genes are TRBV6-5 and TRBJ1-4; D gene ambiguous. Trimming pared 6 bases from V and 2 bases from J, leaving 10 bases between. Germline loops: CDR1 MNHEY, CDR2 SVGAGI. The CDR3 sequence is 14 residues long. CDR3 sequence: CASRMEGTNEKLFF. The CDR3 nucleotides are TGTGCCAGCAGAATGGAGGGTACTAATGAAAAACTGTTTTTT.

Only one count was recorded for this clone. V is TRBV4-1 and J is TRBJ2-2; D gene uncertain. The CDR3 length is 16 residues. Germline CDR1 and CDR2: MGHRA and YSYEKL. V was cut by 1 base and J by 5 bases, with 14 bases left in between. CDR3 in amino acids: CASSQVGARWTGELFF. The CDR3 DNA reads TGCGCCAGCAGCCAAGTAGGCGCCAGGTGGACCGGGGAGCTGTTTTTT.

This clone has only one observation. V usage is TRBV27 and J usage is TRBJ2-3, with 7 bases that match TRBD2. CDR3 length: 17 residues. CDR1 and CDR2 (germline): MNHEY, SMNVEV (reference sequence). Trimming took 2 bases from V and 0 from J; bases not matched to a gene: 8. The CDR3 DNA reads TGTGCCAGCAGTTTACGAAGGGACTACCCTAGCACAGATACGCAGTATTTT. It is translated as CASSLRRDYPSTDTQYF.

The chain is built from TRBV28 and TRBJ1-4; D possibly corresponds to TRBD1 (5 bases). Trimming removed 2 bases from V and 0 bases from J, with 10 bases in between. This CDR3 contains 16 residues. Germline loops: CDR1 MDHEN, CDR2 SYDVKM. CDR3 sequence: CASSLQGQATNEKLFF. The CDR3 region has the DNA TGTGCCAGCAGTTTACAAGGACAAGCAACTAATGAAAAACTGTTTTTT.

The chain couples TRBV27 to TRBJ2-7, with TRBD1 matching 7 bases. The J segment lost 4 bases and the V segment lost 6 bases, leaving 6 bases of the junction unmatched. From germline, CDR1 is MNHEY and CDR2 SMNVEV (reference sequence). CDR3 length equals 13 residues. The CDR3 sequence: CASRATGPYEQYF. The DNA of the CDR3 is TGTGCCAGCAGGGCGACAGGGCCTTACGAGCAGTACTTC.

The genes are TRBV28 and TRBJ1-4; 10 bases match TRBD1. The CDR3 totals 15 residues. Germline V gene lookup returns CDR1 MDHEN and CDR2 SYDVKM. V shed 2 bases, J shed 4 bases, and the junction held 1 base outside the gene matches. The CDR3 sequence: CASSLGTGVNEKLFF. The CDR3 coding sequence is TGTGCCAGCAGTTTAGGGACAGGGGTTAATGAAAAACTGTTTTTT.

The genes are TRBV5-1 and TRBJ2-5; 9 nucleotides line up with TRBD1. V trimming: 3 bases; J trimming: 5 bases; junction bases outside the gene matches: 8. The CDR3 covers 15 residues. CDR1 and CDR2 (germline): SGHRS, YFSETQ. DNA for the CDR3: TGCGCCAGCAGCTCCCAAGGGACAGGGCGGGAGACCCAGTACTTC. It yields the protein CASSSQGTGRETQYF.

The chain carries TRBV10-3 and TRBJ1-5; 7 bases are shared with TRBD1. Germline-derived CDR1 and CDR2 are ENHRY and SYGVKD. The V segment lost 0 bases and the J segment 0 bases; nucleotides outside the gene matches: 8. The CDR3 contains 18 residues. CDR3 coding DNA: TGTGCCATCAGTGAGTCAACAGGGGTCCCTTATAGCAATCAGCCCCAGCATTTT. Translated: CAISESTGVPYSNQPQHF.

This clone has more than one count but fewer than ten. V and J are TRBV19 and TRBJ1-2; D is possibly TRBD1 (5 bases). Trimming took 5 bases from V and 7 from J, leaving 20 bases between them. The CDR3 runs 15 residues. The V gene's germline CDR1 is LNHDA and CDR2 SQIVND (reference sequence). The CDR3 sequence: CASSHAWRQGGGYTF. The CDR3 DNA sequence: TGTGCCAGTAGTCACGCCTGGAGGCAGGGAGGTGGCTACACCTTC.

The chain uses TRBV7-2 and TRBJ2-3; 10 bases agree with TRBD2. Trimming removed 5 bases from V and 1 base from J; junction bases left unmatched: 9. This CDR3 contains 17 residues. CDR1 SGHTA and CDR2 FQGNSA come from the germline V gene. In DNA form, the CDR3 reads TGTGCCAGCAGCAAACAAGCGGGGGGGGTCGGCACAGATACGCAGTATTTT. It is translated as CASSKQAGGVGTDTQYF. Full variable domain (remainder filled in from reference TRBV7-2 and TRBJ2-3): GAGVSQSPSNKVTEKGKDVELRCDPISGHTALYWYRQSLGQGLEFLIYFQGNSAPDKSGLPSDRFSAERTGGSVSTLTIQRTQQEDSAVYLCASSKQAGGVGTDTQYFGPGTRLTVL.

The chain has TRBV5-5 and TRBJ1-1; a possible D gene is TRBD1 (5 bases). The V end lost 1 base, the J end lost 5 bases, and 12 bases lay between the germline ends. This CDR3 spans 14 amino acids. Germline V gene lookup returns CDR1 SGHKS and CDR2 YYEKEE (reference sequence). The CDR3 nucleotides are TGTGCCAGCAGCTTGAGGCAGGGAAGAACTGAAGCTTTCTTT. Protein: CASSLRQGRTEAFF.

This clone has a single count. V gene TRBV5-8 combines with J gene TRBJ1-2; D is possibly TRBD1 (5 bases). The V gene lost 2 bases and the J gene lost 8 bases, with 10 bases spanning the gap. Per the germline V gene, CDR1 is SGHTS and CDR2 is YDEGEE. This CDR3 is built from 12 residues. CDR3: CASSFSGQGYTF. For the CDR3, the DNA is TGTGCCAGCAGCTTTTCAGGGCAGGGCTACACCTTC.